One sample yielded the 32 T cell receptor beta chains listed below, sequenced in a study of neoadjuvant nivolumab and ipilimumab in lung cancer. Only in-frame clones appear in the TCRdb table, and some are missing; sequencing was by immunoSEQ multiplex PCR. This repertoire shows around 7,500 clones, approximately 76% found once; its top ten account for around 4.5%. The source was tumor tissue, collected after neoadjuvant nivolumab, alone or with ipilimumab, at or shortly before surgery. The receptor set was obtained from an adult with non-small cell lung cancer.

The V gene is TRBV5-8, the J gene TRBJ2-1; D is unclear. CDR3 length equals 15 residues. The ends were cut back, 3 bases at V and 0 bases at J, with 10 bases in the middle. Germline CDR1 SGHTS, CDR2 YDEGEE. CDR3 nucleotide sequence: TGTGCCAGCAGCTCCGACTTGAGCTCCTACAATGAGCAGTTCTTC. This gives the protein CASSSDLSSYNEQFF.

This sequence joins TRBV28 and TRBJ2-7; TRBD2 aligns across 9 bases. With V trimmed by 6 bases and J by 2 bases, 5 bases remained unmatched. CDR1 MDHEN and CDR2 SYDVKM come from the germline V gene. The CDR3 has 14 amino acids. The CDR3 loop is CASRTSGPAYEQYF. Here the CDR3 DNA reads TGTGCCAGCAGAACTAGCGGGCCTGCCTACGAGCAGTACTTC.

The rearrangement uses TRBV11-1 and TRBJ2-7; D not resolved. V was cut by 2 bases and J by 8 bases, with 13 bases left in between. This CDR3 comprises 13 residues. Germline V gene sequence: CDR1 SGHAT, CDR2 FQDESV (reference sequence). CDR3 sequence reads: CASSLSLDVQQYF. The CDR3 nucleotides read TGTGCCAGCAGCTTATCTCTGGACGTTCAGCAGTACTTC.

The CDR3 DNA reads TGTGCCAGCAAGAACAGGGGATCGTGGATCACTGAAGCTTTCTTT. This translates into CASKNRGSWITEAFF. This rearrangement joins TRBV6-1 to TRBJ1-1; 7 bases are shared with TRBD1. In germline, CDR1 is MNHNS, CDR2 SASEGT. V lost 7 bases to trimming and J lost 4 bases; unmatched junction nucleotides: 12. The CDR3 consists of 15 residues.

The V and J genes are TRBV6-1 and TRBJ2-1; a weak D match, TRBD2 (5 bases). Germline assignment: CDR1 MNHNS and CDR2 SASEGT. Trimming shortened V by 5 bases and J by 5 bases, and 10 bases separated the two germline ends. CDR3 length: 13 amino acids. CDR3 loop: CASSTRRDNEQFF. In nucleotides, the CDR3 is TGTGCCAGCAGTACTAGGAGAGACAATGAGCAGTTCTTC.

The chain has TRBV5-1 and TRBJ1-2; D remains ambiguous. CDR3 length equals 13 residues. Per germline, CDR1 SGHRS and CDR2 YFSETQ. Deletions cut 0 bases from V and 2 bases from J, with 5 bases between. The CDR3 sequence is CASSLGRNYGYTF. DNA for the CDR3: TGCGCCAGCAGCTTGGGACGGAACTATGGCTACACCTTC. Looking up the rest from reference TRBV5-1 and TRBJ1-2 gives the full variable domain: KAGVTQTPRYLIKTRGQQVTLSCSPISGHRSVSWYQQTPGQGLQFLFEYFSETQRNKGNFPGRFSGRQFSNSRSEMNVSTLELGDSALYLCASSLGRNYGYTFGSGTRLTVV.

The DNA for the CDR3 is TGTGCCAGCTCCTACGACGGGCTAGCGGGAAATGAGCAGTTCTTC. Protein sequence: CASSYDGLAGNEQFF. The genes are TRBV18 and TRBJ2-1; 9 bases are shared with TRBD2. The CDR3 consists of 15 residues. Germline V gene sequence: CDR1 KGHSH, CDR2 LQKENI. Trimming at V came to 6 bases and at J to 7 bases, leaving 10 bases not matched to a gene.

The genes are TRBV4-1 and TRBJ1-2, with D tentatively TRBD1 (5 bases). The V and J ends lost 0 bases and 5 bases respectively, with 16 bases between them. The CDR3 extends over 16 amino acids. The germline V gene encodes CDR1 MGHRA and CDR2 YSYEKL. The CDR3: CASSQDGSGMRYGYTF. CDR3 nucleotides: TGCGCCAGCAGCCAAGATGGGTCAGGGATGAGGTATGGCTACACCTTC.

The chain is built from TRBV19 and TRBJ2-7; D tentatively fits TRBD1 or TRBD2 (6 bases each). The CDR3 consists of 14 residues. V was pared by 6 bases and J by 3 bases, with 15 bases between. CDR1 is LNHDA, CDR2 SQIVND, per germline (reference sequence). The CDR3 region has the DNA TGTGCCAGTAGGAGGGGGACTGACGACTACGAGCAGTACTTC. This translates into CASRRGTDDYEQYF. Combining the CDR3 with reference TRBV19 and TRBJ2-7 gives the whole variable domain DGGITQSPKYLFRKEGQNVTLSCEQNLNHDAMYWYRQDPGQGLRLIYYSQIVNDFQKGDIAEGYSVSREKKESFPLTVTSAQKNPTAFYLCASRRGTDDYEQYFGPGTRLTVT.

The chain has TRBV14 and TRBJ2-7; TRBD1 might be the D (6 bases). This CDR3 spans 15 amino acids. V shed 3 bases and J shed 6 bases, with 18 bases lying between them. The germline gives CDR1 SGHDN, CDR2 FVKESK. DNA of the CDR3: TGTGCCAGCAGCCAGGGATGGACAGACCTAGTCGAGCAGTACTTC. This encodes CASSQGWTDLVEQYF.

This clone was observed a handful of times. The rearrangement joins TRBV28 to TRBJ1-5; D is unclear. V was clipped by 6 bases and J by 6 bases, with 9 bases between them. The CDR3 covers 12 residues. The germline CDR1 and CDR2 sequences are MDHEN and SYDVKM. The CDR3 protein is CASRLEGQPQHF. The CDR3 DNA is TGTGCCAGCAGATTGGAGGGTCAGCCCCAGCATTTT.

The chain employs TRBV29-1 and TRBJ1-2; 9 positions agree with TRBD1. This CDR3 spans 15 amino acids. With 5 bases clipped from V and 8 bases from J, the junction kept 15 bases outside the gene matches. Germline loops: CDR1 SQVTM, CDR2 ANQGSEA. CDR3 nucleotides: TGCAGCGTTCTAAACCATCTAGGGACAGGGAGCGGCTACACCTTC. This encodes CSVLNHLGTGSGYTF.

The genes are TRBV6-5 and TRBJ2-2; 9 positions match TRBD2. The CDR3 is 15 residues long. The trim removed 6 bases at V and 6 bases at J, leaving 8 bases unmatched. Germline V gives CDR1 MNHEY, CDR2 SVGAGI. This CDR3 reads CASSRGLAFPGELFF. CDR3 sequence (DNA): TGTGCCAGCAGCCGGGGACTAGCTTTTCCCGGGGAGCTGTTTTTT.

The chain joins TRBV6-6 to TRBJ2-7; no firm D call. The V and J ends lost 7 bases and 5 bases respectively, with 15 bases between them. The CDR3 extends over 13 amino acids. Germline V CDR1 and CDR2: MNHNY, SVGAGI (reference sequence). The CDR3 sequence is CASNQAATNEQYF. The CDR3 nucleotides read TGTGCCAGCAATCAGGCAGCCACCAACGAGCAGTACTTC.

The V gene is TRBV9, the J gene TRBJ2-1; TRBD1 matches at 10 bases. The CDR3 is 20 residues long. Germline CDR1 is SGDLS and CDR2 is YYNGEE. Trimming cost V 4 bases and J 9 bases; bases outside gene matches: 25. CDR3: CASSLSGGGQGTLERSEQFF. CDR3 DNA sequence: TGTGCCAGCAGCCTCTCAGGGGGGGGACAGGGGACTCTAGAGCGGAGTGAGCAGTTCTTC.

In this sample, this clone turned up a few times. CDR3 sequence reads: CASSHPGRPYNEQFF. DNA for the CDR3: TGCGCCAGCAGCCACCCAGGGAGGCCGTACAATGAGCAGTTCTTC. The rearrangement uses TRBV4-1 and TRBJ2-1; TRBD2 is a possible D gene (6 bases). Trimming removed 3 bases at V and 4 bases at J, with 13 bases between. This CDR3 spans 15 amino acids. Germline CDR1 is MGHRA and CDR2 is YSYEKL.

The rearrangement links TRBV21-1 to TRBJ2-7. TRBV21-1 is marked as a pseudogene. The CDR3 extends over 16 amino acids. CDR3 DNA: TGTGCCAGCAGCAAAGTAGGGTTTGTAGGGCTCTGCGAGCAGTACTTC. Translating gives CASSKVGFVGLCEQYF.

J is TRBJ2-7 and V is TRBV6-4, with 7 bases matching TRBD1. CDR1 and CDR2 from the germline V gene are MRHNA and SNTAGT. V shed 5 bases and J 2 bases; nucleotides not matched to a gene: 9. The CDR3 is made up of 15 amino acids. The CDR3 bases are TGTGCCAGCAGTAGGGAACCGGGACAGCCCTACGAGCAGTACTTC. Its protein is CASSREPGQPYEQYF.

The CDR3 nucleotides are TGTGCCAGCTCACCAGGCGGTGGGCTAGCGGGCACCGGGGAGCTGTTTTTT. As protein: CASSPGGGLAGTGELFF. The chain employs TRBV18 and TRBJ2-2; 8 bases fit TRBD2. There are 17 residues in the CDR3. After removal of 2 bases from V and 4 bases from J, the junction contained 9 bases not matched to a gene. The germline V gene has CDR1 KGHSH and CDR2 LQKENI.

This CDR3 is CASSPRRATYSGNTIYF. CDR3 coding DNA: TGTGCCAGCTCACCCCGGCGGGCGACGTACTCTGGAAACACCATATATTTT. The chain recombines TRBV18 with TRBJ1-3; D remains unclear. Looked up from germline, CDR1 is KGHSH and CDR2 is LQKENI. Between the trimmed V and J ends, which lost 3 bases and 0 bases, there was a span of 15 bases. The length of the CDR3 is 17 residues.

V and J are TRBV6-1 and TRBJ1-5; TRBD1 aligns across 8 bases. The germline V gene has CDR1 MNHNS and CDR2 SASEGT. The V gene end was trimmed by 1 base and the J gene end by 0 bases; junction bases not matched to a gene: 14. This CDR3 is built from 20 residues. Written as DNA, the CDR3 is TGTGCCAGCAGTGAAGGGGCGGAATGGACAGGGCCCTATAGCAATCAGCCCCAGCATTTT. This encodes CASSEGAEWTGPYSNQPQHF.

The rearrangement joins TRBV7-9 to TRBJ2-7, with TRBD2 as a possible D gene (6 bases). The CDR3 consists of 13 residues. Trimming stripped 3 bases from V and 7 bases from J, with 13 bases between. Germline loops: CDR1 SEHNR, CDR2 FQNEAQ (reference sequence). The CDR3 bases are TGTGCCAGCAGCTTGGCGGGGTTTGGGGAGCAGTACTTC. It is translated as CASSLAGFGEQYF.

The J gene is TRBJ2-1, the V gene TRBV29-1; 8 bases map to TRBD1. J lost 6 bases, V lost 6 bases, and 10 bases had no gene match. This CDR3 region has 14 residues. The germline V gene encodes CDR1 SQVTM and CDR2 ANQGSEA. CDR3 residues: CSVLGQGSFNEQFF. The CDR3, as DNA: TGCAGCGTCCTAGGACAGGGTTCATTCAATGAGCAGTTCTTC.

The V gene is TRBV10-2, the J gene TRBJ2-1; 8 bases agree with TRBD2. With V trimmed by 0 bases and J by 15 bases, 4 bases remained unmatched. The CDR3 runs 12 residues. Germline V gene lookup returns CDR1 WSHSY and CDR2 SAAADI. CDR3 in DNA: TGCGCCAGCAGTGAGTCGGGACTAGGACCGTTCTTC. Amino acid sequence: CASSESGLGPFF.

This chain uses TRBV18 with TRBJ1-1; D not certain. The V end was cut by 1 base, the J end by 1 base, with 4 bases between. The CDR3 length is 13 residues. Germline V lookup: CDR1 KGHSH, CDR2 LQKENI. In DNA, the CDR3 is TGTGCCAGCTCACCACAGGGGAACACTGAAGCTTTCTTT. Translating gives CASSPQGNTEAFF.

The J gene is TRBJ1-2, the V gene TRBV5-8; no firm D call. Germline V gives CDR1 SGHTS, CDR2 YDEGEE. Trimming pared 5 bases from V and 2 bases from J, leaving 13 bases between. The CDR3 runs 14 residues. The CDR3 loop reads CASRLAWRNYGYTF. CDR3 coding DNA: TGTGCCAGCAGACTGGCCTGGCGGAACTATGGCTACACCTTC.

The gene calls are TRBV14 and TRBJ2-7; a weak D match, TRBD1 (7 bases). The CDR3 spans 13 residues. V was shortened by 4 bases and J by 4 bases, with 11 bases between the two germline ends. CDR1 SGHDN and CDR2 FVKESK come from the germline V gene. The CDR3 is CASSPPGGYEQYF. The DNA for the CDR3 is TGTGCCAGCAGCCCCCCAGGGGGGTACGAGCAGTACTTC.

This chain uses TRBV5-1 with TRBJ2-7, with 16 bases matching TRBD2. Germline CDR1 and CDR2: SGHRS and YFSETQ. The CDR3 totals 16 residues. J was trimmed by 5 bases and V by 4 bases; bases with no gene match: 6. In DNA form, the CDR3 reads TGCGCCAGCAGCAGGGGACTAGCGGGAGGGGACGACGAGCAGTACTTC. This translates into CASSRGLAGGDDEQYF.

The gene calls are TRBV7-2 and TRBJ2-2, with TRBD2 as a possible D gene (5 bases). CDR3 length equals 15 residues. Between the trimmed V and J ends, which lost 3 bases and 5 bases, there was a span of 13 bases. CDR1 is SGHTA, CDR2 FQGNSA, per germline. DNA of the CDR3: TGTGCCAGCAGCTTTTCGGGATACGGGACCGGGGAGCTGTTTTTT. It encodes CASSFSGYGTGELFF.

This rearrangement joins TRBV21-1 to TRBJ1-1. TRBV21-1 is flagged as a pseudogene. CDR3 length: 15 amino acids. The CDR3 DNA sequence: TGTGCCAGCAGCAAATTTGGACCGAATTACACTGAAGCTTTCTTT. This encodes CASSKFGPNYTEAFF.

V gene TRBV11-2 combines with J gene TRBJ1-1; 7 bases agree with TRBD1. Germline V gene lookup returns CDR1 SGHAT and CDR2 FQNNGV. The V gene end was trimmed by 2 bases and the J gene end by 1 base; junction bases not matched to a gene: 4. CDR3 length equals 15 residues. The CDR3, as DNA: TGTGCCAGCAGCTTACTCGGGACAGCGAACACTGAAGCTTTCTTT. Protein sequence: CASSLLGTANTEAFF.

This clone was counted once. The chain uses TRBV25-1 and TRBJ2-7; 10 bases line up with TRBD1. CDR1 is MGHDK and CDR2 is SYGVNS in the germline V gene. This CDR3 contains 14 residues. Unmatched junction bases numbered 7, after V lost 7 bases and J lost 4 bases. In DNA, the CDR3 is TGTGCCAGCAAAGCGGGGGACAGGGGATACGAGCAGTACTTC. As protein: CASKAGDRGYEQYF.